Sequencing of this TCR beta chain was carried out in a study of blood T cell repertoires in COVID-19. Overall study context: Acute-phase and convalescent COVID-19 samples originated in the United States, Italy and Spain. T cells, B-cell-depleted T cells, or PBMCs provided the cDNA or gDNA that served as material.

Original data processing: Cell counts per sample came from amplifying reference gene primers. The repertoire was sequenced with immunoSEQ multiplex PCR; TCRdb's copy has only in-frame clones and lacks some. That table is the source of V, J and clone size, and D and trimming were worked out from the DNA. The sample carries 95,000 to 120,000 clones, approximately 80% recorded once. The receptor comes from a woman aged 40-49 years with acute or convalescent COVID-19. The sample taken for sequencing was peripheral blood.

The CDR3 nucleotides are TGTGCCAGCAGCTTGGGACAGGTTAACTATGGCTACACCTTC. It yields the protein CASSLGQVNYGYTF. The genes are TRBV11-2 and TRBJ1-2; 8 nucleotides agree with TRBD1. CDR1 is SGHAT and CDR2 is FQNNGV in the germline V gene. CDR3 length: 14 amino acids. Trimming removed 3 bases from V and 1 base from J; junction bases left unmatched: 1.